This passage covers 7 T cell receptor beta chains from one sample sequenced in a study of T cells in localized non-small cell lung cancer (dated by TCRdb to 2020 to 2022). Preparation of the library involved the immunoSEQ multiplex PCR assay. The source is immuneACCESS, and TCRdb retained only in-frame sequences with V and J called. Part of the clones is not carried over; for the studies checked, unresolved V genes explain less than half of this, and the remainder is unexplained. The sample has roughly 28,000 clones on record, around 86% of them singletons. Roughly 4.3% of the sample rests with the top ten. Here the sequenced sample was peripheral blood, taken before any cancer treatment. These receptors were collected from a woman aged 40-69 years with stage I lung adenocarcinoma.

This clone was observed once. V and J are TRBV25-1 and TRBJ1-1; weak D call: TRBD1 (5 bases). Trimming left V 0 bases short and J 5 bases short, with 10 bases between. There are 14 residues in the CDR3. The germline CDR1 and CDR2 sequences are MGHDK and SYGVNS. The CDR3, as DNA: TGTGCCAGCAGTGAATACAGGGTGACAACTGAAGCTTTCTTT. This codes for CASSEYRVTTEAFF.

This chain links TRBV6-5 with TRBJ1-1; D is uncertain. CDR1 and CDR2 (germline): MNHEY, SVGAGI. Trimming took 3 bases from V and 5 from J, leaving 10 bases between them. This CDR3 spans 13 amino acids. DNA of the CDR3: TGTGCCAGCAGTTATCGAGGTTTGACTGAAGCTTTCTTT. Translating gives CASSYRGLTEAFF.

This chain connects TRBV11-2 to TRBJ1-2, with TRBD1 matching over 9 bases. Trimming at V came to 4 bases and at J to 8 bases, leaving 5 bases not matched to a gene. Germline CDR1 reads SGHAT; CDR2 reads FQNNGV. The CDR3 contains 13 residues. In DNA form, the CDR3 reads TGTGCCAGCAGCTGGACAGGGGAAGGGGGCTACACCTTC. Protein sequence: CASSWTGEGGYTF.

Only a few counts were recorded for this clone. This sequence joins TRBV5-1 and TRBJ1-5; the D gene is possibly TRBD1 (5 bases). The CDR3 is 15 residues long. The germline CDR1 and CDR2 sequences are SGHRS and YFSETQ. V lost 0 bases, J lost 6 bases, and 13 bases lay in between. This CDR3 reads CASSLDSSGGQPQHF. The CDR3 nucleotides read TGCGCCAGCAGCTTGGATTCCTCGGGGGGTCAGCCCCAGCATTTT. The complete variable domain, with remaining parts taken from reference TRBV5-1 and TRBJ1-5, reads KAGVTQTPRYLIKTRGQQVTLSCSPISGHRSVSWYQQTPGQGLQFLFEYFSETQRNKGNFPGRFSGRQFSNSRSEMNVSTLELGDSALYLCASSLDSSGGQPQHFGDGTRLSIL.

CDR3 amino acids: CASSERRNTGELFF. CDR3 bases: TGTGCCAGCAGTGAAAGGAGAAACACCGGGGAGCTGTTTTTT. The rearrangement uses TRBV2 and TRBJ2-2; D uncertain. Germline-derived CDR1 and CDR2 are SNHLY and FYNNEI. This CDR3 comprises 14 residues. Trimming removed 2 bases from V and 2 bases from J, with 6 bases in between.

The V gene is TRBV9, the J gene TRBJ1-1; the D is unclear. The CDR3 is 15 amino acids. Germline CDR1 and CDR2: SGDLS and YYNGEE. Trimming took 2 bases from V and 4 from J, leaving 15 bases between them. The CDR3 spells CASSVGAGDLTEAFF. The CDR3 DNA reads TGTGCCAGCAGCGTTGGAGCAGGTGATCTCACTGAAGCTTTCTTT.

The chain uses TRBV30 and TRBJ2-5; D unresolved. CDR1 GTSNPN and CDR2 SVGIG come from the germline V gene (reference sequence). V shed 5 bases and J shed 4 bases, with 8 bases lying between them. The CDR3 has 11 amino acids. The CDR3: CAWSNRETQYF. Here the CDR3 DNA reads TGTGCCTGGTCTAATCGAGAGACCCAGTACTTC.